The clone carrying this T cell receptor (beta chain) occurred many times. Antigen: not known. This sample was taken from a study of identical twins. Whole-study findings and limits: There was an excess of low generation probability in the out-of-frame alpha sequences that twins shared. Possibly, invariant MAIT and iNKT cells partly confounded zero-insertion analyses.

The germline gives CDR1 MDHEN, CDR2 SYDVKM. The CDR3 is 17 residues long. Trimming removed 7 bases from V and 1 base from J; junction bases left unmatched: 12. MiXCR was run by TCRdb on the 5' RACE reads, yielding one entry per CDR3 protein. In the table there are 500,000 to 700,000 distinct CDR3 sequences, 7% to 7.5% of which are singletons. These data also formed part of another study, on yellow fever vaccine responses in identical twins.

This sequence originates from a woman between 18 and 30 years old in good health. The chain links TRBV28 to TRBJ2-5, with TRBD2 identical over 10 bases. Sequenced input: PBMCs. Here the CDR3 DNA reads TGTGCCAGCACCCCTTACCGCGGACTAGCGGTCCAAGAGACCCAGTACTTC. This encodes CASTPYRGLAVQETQYF.